The 21 T cell receptor beta chains listed next were all sequenced from one sample in a study of T cells in Graves' hyperthyroidism and ophthalmopathy. Researchers amplified the TCR beta CDR3 regions from RNA transcripts. HTBI primers were employed in a first-round RT-PCR of the TCR CDR3. TCRdb fed the multiplex PCR reads into MiXCR, producing one record per CDR3 protein. The sample has approximately 300,000 distinct CDR3 sequences; 16% are singletons. Sequenced material: blood. Receptor source: a young man with Graves' hyperthyroidism.

This clonotype was observed a handful of times. The rearrangement joins TRBV6-2 or TRBV6-3 to TRBJ2-3; possibly TRBD1 for D (5 bases). The germline V and J ends were trimmed by 8 bases and 7 bases, with 13 bases remaining between them. From germline, CDR1 is MNHEY and CDR2 SVGEGT. The CDR3 has 12 residues. For the CDR3, the DNA is TGTGCCAGCGCCCCAAGGGGTAATACGCAGTATTTT. This sequence encodes CASAPRGNTQYF.

This clonotype was seen a few times. V is TRBV4-1 and J is TRBJ2-1, with TRBD1 identical over 9 bases. Trimming took 0 bases from V and 2 from J; bases not matched to a gene: 5. The CDR3 extends over 17 amino acids. The germline gives CDR1 MGHRA, CDR2 YSYEKL. This chain's CDR3 is CASSQDHRGRTYNEQFF. Written as DNA, the CDR3 is TGCGCCAGCAGCCAAGACCACAGGGGGCGAACCTACAATGAGCAGTTCTTC.

Notes on this clonotype: This may come from a read error, since a much larger clone is one base off. V is TRBV5-6 and J is TRBJ1-2; no reliable D call. This CDR3 has 13 amino acids. CDR1 and CDR2 (germline): SGHDT, YYEEEE. DNA for the CDR3: TGTGCCAGCAGCTTGAAGTCTAACTATGGCTACATCTTC. It translates to CASSLKSNYGYIF. The entire variable domain, with the rest obtained from reference TRBV5-6 and TRBJ1-2, is as follows: DAGVTQSPTHLIKTRGQQVTLRCSPKSGHDTVSWYQQALGQGPQFIFQYYEEEERQRGNFPDRFSGHQFPNYSSELNVNALLLGDSALYLCASSLKSNYGYIFGSGTRLTVV.

This chain joins TRBV7-9 and TRBJ2-5, with unresolved D. The germline V gene has CDR1 SEHNR and CDR2 FQNEAQ (reference sequence). There are 13 residues in the CDR3. Trimming left V 2 bases short and J 13 bases short, with 17 bases between. The CDR3 bases are TGTGCCAGCAGCTTAACGACGGGCAGGCCGACGTACTTC. It specifies CASSLTTGRPTYF.

This clonotype was detected ten times or more. The CDR3 region is CASSPSWGGRYGYTF. The CDR3 DNA is TGTGCCAGCAGCCCCTCCTGGGGGGGCCGCTATGGCTACACCTTC. The chain carries TRBV5-5 and TRBJ1-2; D is possibly TRBD1 (6 bases). Per the germline V gene, CDR1 is SGHKS and CDR2 is YYEKEE (reference sequence). V lost 4 bases, J lost 4 bases, and 17 bases lay in between. The CDR3 runs to 15 residues.

This clonotype was seen repeatedly, ten times or more. The chain has TRBV7-3 and TRBJ2-3; TRBD2 matches 7 bases. The CDR3 loop spans 14 amino acids. Germline trimming cut 5 bases from V and 4 bases from J; bases unmatched to any gene: 6. The germline V gene encodes CDR1 SGHTA and CDR2 FQGTGA. The CDR3 is CASSTETSSDTQYF. The CDR3 region has the DNA TGTGCCAGCAGCACCGAGACTAGCTCAGATACGCAGTATTTT.

This clonotype appeared many times. The V and J genes are TRBV27 and TRBJ1-2; D ambiguous. The V and J ends lost 6 bases and 3 bases respectively, with 11 bases between them. The CDR3 totals 13 residues. Looked up from germline, CDR1 is MNHEY and CDR2 is SMNVEV (reference sequence). The DNA of the CDR3 is TGTGCCAGCAGAACCGGGCCACACTATGGCTACACCTTC. Protein product: CASRTGPHYGYTF.

This clonotype was counted a few times. This CDR3 is CASSSEGHPGSYTF. The CDR3 DNA sequence: TGCGCCAGCAGCTCGGAGGGACACCCCGGGAGCTACACCTTC. This chain links TRBV5-1 with TRBJ1-2; a possible D gene is TRBD1 (6 bases). Trimming removed 3 bases at V and 9 bases at J, with 18 bases between. The CDR3 is 14 amino acids. Germline CDR1 is SGHRS and CDR2 is YFSETQ. Using reference TRBV5-1 and TRBJ1-2 for the parts outside the CDR3, the full variable domain is KAGVTQTPRYLIKTRGQQVTLSCSPISGHRSVSWYQQTPGQGLQFLFEYFSETQRNKGNFPGRFSGRQFSNSRSEMNVSTLELGDSALYLCASSSEGHPGSYTFGSGTRLTVV.

In this sample, this clonotype turned up many times. The chain has TRBV11-2 and TRBJ1-1, with a tentative D call TRBD1 (5 bases). Between the trimmed V and J ends, which lost 4 bases and 2 bases, there was a span of 17 bases. Germline-derived CDR1 and CDR2 are SGHAT and FQNNGV. The CDR3 extends over 16 amino acids. The CDR3: CASSSRRDSHNTEAFF. Here the CDR3 DNA reads TGTGCCAGCAGCTCACGGCGCGACAGCCATAACACTGAAGCTTTCTTT.

In its sample, this clonotype was seen a few times. This chain joins TRBV19 and TRBJ1-4, with a tentative D call TRBD1 (5 bases). CDR3 length: 15 residues. Looked up from germline, CDR1 is LNHDA and CDR2 is SQIVND (reference sequence). V was cut by 4 bases and J by 7 bases, with 16 bases left in between. The CDR3 is CASSTTWGMGEKLFF. The DNA for the CDR3 is TGTGCCAGTAGTACGACGTGGGGCATGGGTGAAAAACTGTTTTTT.

This clonotype occurred many times. The chain is built from TRBV5-1 and TRBJ2-7; weak D call: TRBD2 (5 bases). Trimming pared 4 bases from V and 3 bases from J, leaving 17 bases between. Germline CDR1 is SGHRS and CDR2 is YFSETQ. The CDR3 spans 15 residues. In DNA form, the CDR3 reads TGCGCCAGCAGCCCAATAAACGGACTGAACTACGAGCAGTACTTC. Protein product: CASSPINGLNYEQYF.

This chain connects TRBV7-3 to TRBJ2-7; 8 bases fit TRBD1. CDR1 is SGHTA and CDR2 is FQGTGA in the germline V gene. CDR3 length equals 13 residues. With V trimmed by 5 bases and J by 6 bases, 6 bases remained unmatched. The DNA for the CDR3 is TGTGCCAGCAGCGTTCAGGGGGCAGGCGAGCAGTACTTC. Translated: CASSVQGAGEQYF.

This clonotype was found a few times. The V gene is TRBV2, the J gene TRBJ2-5, with D tentatively TRBD2 (5 bases). The CDR3 has 13 residues. From germline, CDR1 is SNHLY and CDR2 FYNNEI. The V and J ends lost 4 bases and 10 bases respectively, with 16 bases between them. Written as DNA, the CDR3 is TGTGCCAGCAGTGTAGGCGGGCTGGGTAACCAGTACTTC. Its translation: CASSVGGLGNQYF.

This chain uses TRBV12-3 or TRBV12-4 with TRBJ2-1, with 7 bases aligning to TRBD1. V lost 3 bases to trimming and J lost 7 bases; unmatched junction nucleotides: 15. The CDR3 loop spans 17 amino acids. In nucleotides, the CDR3 is TGTGCCAGCAGTTTTCATGGCCAGGGGGTAGTCAGGAATGAGCAGTTCTTC. It yields the protein CASSFHGQGVVRNEQFF.

The V gene is TRBV6-2 or TRBV6-3, the J gene TRBJ2-7; D ambiguous. Germline-derived CDR1 and CDR2 are MNHEY and SVGEGT. This CDR3 is built from 13 residues. Trimming removed 6 bases at V and 1 base at J, with 10 bases between. CDR3 nucleotide sequence: TGTGCCAGCAGCCCCCGCCGTTCCTACGAGCAGTACTTC. Translated: CASSPRRSYEQYF.

The chain couples TRBV10-3 to TRBJ1-1; the D is unclear. Germline lookup yields CDR1 ENHRY and CDR2 SYGVKD. The CDR3 extends over 12 amino acids. V lost 4 bases to trimming and J lost 8 bases, with 11 bases between them. CDR3 nucleotide sequence: TGTGCCATCAGTGTAGCCTCCGGAGAAGCTTTCTTT. Residues: CAISVASGEAFF.

This clonotype has a handful of counts. The CDR3 sequence: CASRRAGSSYEQYF. CDR3 nucleotides: TGTGCCAGCAGACGAGCGGGGAGCTCCTACGAGCAGTACTTC. The V call is TRBV12-3 or TRBV12-4, the J call TRBJ2-7, with TRBD2 matching 7 bases. With V trimmed by 6 bases and J by 0 bases, 5 bases remained unmatched. This CDR3 contains 14 residues.

This clonotype was observed many times. For the CDR3, the DNA is TGTGCCAGCAGTGGGGAGGGACAGGGTCCAGATACGCAGTATTTT. Translated: CASSGEGQGPDTQYF. The chain uses TRBV2 and TRBJ2-3, with TRBD1 identical over 9 bases. Trimming at V came to 4 bases and at J to 4 bases, leaving 6 bases not matched to a gene. CDR1 is SNHLY, CDR2 FYNNEI, per germline. The CDR3 length is 15 residues.

The V gene is TRBV19, the J gene TRBJ1-5; TRBD1 matches 11 bases. Trimming removed 8 bases from V and 9 bases from J; junction bases left unmatched: 6. Germline V gene sequence: CDR1 LNHDA, CDR2 SQIVND (reference sequence). The length of the CDR3 is 13 residues. CDR3 in DNA: TGTGCCAGTTGGGACAGGGGGTTTGGGCCCCAGCATTTT. As protein: CASWDRGFGPQHF.

The chain links TRBV27 to TRBJ2-5; 12 nucleotides line up with TRBD2. Trimming took 5 bases from V and 6 from J; bases not matched to a gene: 10. Germline V gives CDR1 MNHEY, CDR2 SMNVEV (reference sequence). The CDR3 covers 16 residues. The CDR3 sequence: CASSPRLAGEVKTQYF. CDR3 bases: TGTGCCAGCAGTCCGCGACTAGCGGGAGAGGTAAAGACCCAGTACTTC.

The genes are TRBV7-3 and TRBJ2-7; 12 bases match TRBD2. Germline values: CDR1 SGHTA, CDR2 FQGTGA. With 5 bases clipped from V and 9 bases from J, the junction kept 2 bases outside the gene matches. The CDR3 is made up of 12 amino acids. The CDR3 loop reads CASSPGLAGQYF. CDR3 nucleotide sequence: TGTGCCAGCAGCCCGGGACTAGCGGGGCAGTACTTC. The full variable domain, in which reference TRBV7-3 and TRBJ2-7 provide the parts outside the CDR3, is GAGVSQTPSNKVTEKGKYVELRCDPISGHTALYWYRQSLGQGPEFLIYFQGTGAADDSGLPNDRFFAVRPEGSVSTLKIQRTERGDSAVYLCASSPGLAGQYFGPGTRLTVT.